This T cell receptor (beta chain) appears in the sequencing data of a study of memory CD8 T cells in hepatitis C reinfection (TCRdb year 2017). About the investigation overall: Among the donors, a few cleared two back-to-back HCV infections on their own, whereas two got rid of a primary infection but ended up chronically infected after reinfection. An HCV reinfection was defined as a positive HCV RNA test that came after two negative tests taken at least 60 days apart. Pre-reinfection samples were taken from 55 to 20 weeks before reinfection was detected. The TCR beta repertoire of virus-specific CD8 T cells was tracked longitudinally in about five donors across an HCV reinfection episode. Between 2009 and 2012, 4 to 6 reinfection cases that had stored pre-reinfection samples were identified. In the reinfection study, participants with a resolved prior HCV infection were followed up every 3 months. The study at large found these results: Because only five or six donors were included, definitive conclusions about public clonotypes linked to secondary clearance were beyond the reach of the study.

V is cut by 2 bases and J by 5 bases, and the space between the germline ends is 12 bases. Counted from cysteine to phenylalanine, this CDR3 has 14 amino acids. Of the read, only the CDR3 DNA is kept; its 42 bases are in frame from base 1. As encoded in the germline V gene (reference sequence), CDR1 is MNHEY while CDR2 is SMNVEV. In regard to this clone: Its antigen is not yet known. No much larger clone is present one base from it, and per-base qualities are unavailable.

What this sample's time point label stands for: pre-reinfection, 55 to 20 weeks before reinfection detection. Sorted cells were sequenced directly ex vivo, without in vitro expansion prior to TCR sequencing. The donors, who were people who inject drugs, were enrolled in the Montreal Acute Hepatitis C Cohort Study (HEPCO) in Canada. Total naive CD8 T cells, sorted as viable CD3+ CD8+ CD45RO-, came from a couple of donors at all three reinfection time points as controls. Before sorting, cryopreserved peripheral blood mononuclear cells were thawed and CD8 T cells were purified from those thawed cells. CD8 T cells were enriched by negative selection with the MACS CD8+ T cell Isolation Kit. Cell sorting was done on a BD FACSAria II sorter with FACSDiva software, and data were analyzed with FlowJo. Library preparation employed the immunoSEQ multiplex PCR assay. Genomic DNA was extracted from the sorted cells, and Adaptive Biotechnologies' automated high-throughput method was used to sequence the TCR beta V, D and J regions. A two-step, bias-controlled multiplex PCR was used to amplify the CDR3 regions. Amplified TCR beta libraries were sequenced on an Illumina instrument. Regarding the original processing steps: Demultiplexed reads were processed to lower amplification and sequencing bias, and the IMGT database was used to assign CDR3 sequences to gene families. Repertoire data were analyzed with ImmunoSEQ software version 2.0. Clonotype lists were filtered to remove out-of-frame sequences and sequences containing stop codons in the CDR3. Clonotypes below 0.01% frequency were excluded because they corresponded to less than one cell. Richness was computed as observed richness divided by input cell number, and evenness as Shannon entropy divided by log observed richness. Repertoire diversity and similarity between time points were quantified using Simpson diversity and Morisita-Horn overlap indices. Clonotypes were sorted into dominant (>1%), sub-dominant (0.5-0.99%), low abundance (0.1-0.49%) or lowest abundance (<0.1%) groups. A germline index was derived by subtracting total nucleotide additions from total CDR3 length and dividing the result by total CDR3 length. Here the immuneACCESS table is served through TCRdb, limited to in-frame sequences with V and J called. Missing clones are a known gap in these copies; in checked studies unresolved V genes cover under half, and the rest lacks a known reason. V and J calls and clone size are copied from that table; D and trimming were computed from the DNA. For this sample there are approximately 6,300 clones; around 89% appear just once. The top ten clones comprise about 20% of the sample.

This TCR was sampled from a man aged 50-60 years with hepatitis C virus infection. The sequenced sample was naive CD8+ T cells sorted from blood. What the cell subset or site label conveys for this sample: total naive CD8+CD45RO- T cells. This chain joins TRBV27 to TRBJ1-1; a tentative D call is TRBD1 (5 bases match). The CDR3 region reads CASSLRGGWTEAFF. The sequenced DNA: TGTGCCAGCAGTTTACGCGGGGGGTGGACTGAAGCTTTCTTT.